What follows are 29 T cell receptor beta chains derived from one specimen sequenced in a study of vaccination effects on CD4 cells after COVID-19. After expansion with viral peptide pools in the ViraFEST assay, antigen-specific CD4+ T cells were sequenced. Subsequent to a culture period of approximately 11 days, CD4+ T cells were isolated. Of the BNT162b2 and mRNA-1273 vaccines, participants received two doses of one or the other. These receptors are not linked to any known antigen. TCRdb keeps only in-frame clones here, not all; method: immunoSEQ multiplex PCR. The table records 35,000 to 45,000 clones, 82% of them present only once. The source material was CD4+ T cells from PBMCs cultured with HCoV-NL63 spike peptides, sampled after COVID-19 vaccination. The receptors here all came from a human donor who received a COVID-19 vaccine. Some clones in this sample may be carry-over from other donors' samples.

V gene TRBV28 combines with J gene TRBJ1-2; D remains ambiguous. The CDR3 is 16 residues long. Trimming took 4 bases from V and 8 from J, leaving 23 bases between them. The germline V gene encodes CDR1 MDHEN and CDR2 SYDVKM. The CDR3 spells CASSYRVGRQRAGYTF. CDR3 nucleotides: TGTGCCAGCAGTTACCGGGTTGGGAGGCAGCGTGCCGGCTACACCTTC.

The chain carries TRBV3-1 (or the pseudogene TRBV3-2) and TRBJ2-7; D call uncertain. This CDR3 comprises 14 residues. Germline V lookup: CDR1 LGHDT, CDR2 YNNKEL (reference sequence). V was clipped by 1 base and J by 0 bases, with 7 bases between them. The CDR3 loop is CASSQAPASYEQYV. The CDR3 nucleotides read TGTGCCAGCAGCCAAGCGCCCGCCTCCTACGAGCAGTACGTC.

V usage is TRBV10-2 and J usage is TRBJ2-5; the D is unclear. The CDR3 spans 16 residues. Germline CDR1 and CDR2: WSHSY and SAAADI. V was trimmed by 6 bases and J by 1 base, leaving 18 bases between them. The CDR3 coding sequence is TGCGCCAGCAGGCCCGGATTAGCCCTAACCCAAGAGACCCAGTACTTC. Translation: CASRPGLALTQETQYF.

This clone was seen a few times. This sequence joins TRBV6-1 and TRBJ1-5; D ambiguous. V lost 2 bases and J 11 bases, leaving 7 bases between the germline ends. This CDR3 is 11 amino acids long. Germline V lookup: CDR1 MNHNS, CDR2 SASEGT. CDR3 protein: CASSERWAQHF. In DNA, the CDR3 is TGTGCCAGCAGTGAAAGGTGGGCCCAGCATTTT.

This clone was seen only a few times. J is TRBJ1-2 and V is TRBV20-1; D unresolved. Trimming cost V 7 bases and J 3 bases, with 9 bases left between them. Looked up from germline, CDR1 is DFQATT and CDR2 is SNEGSKA (reference sequence). The CDR3 loop spans 11 amino acids. The CDR3 DNA reads TGCAGTGTCAGTGGGGACTATGGCTACACCTTC. Its translation is CSVSGDYGYTF.

In DNA, the CDR3 is TGTGCCAGCAGTGTCCTGGGACTAGCGGGGGGCACAGATACGCAGTATTTT. Protein: CASSVLGLAGGTDTQYF. The chain recombines TRBV6-1 with TRBJ2-3; 14 bases are shared with TRBD2. This CDR3 contains 17 residues. V was clipped by 4 bases and J by 1 base; unmatched bases: 4. CDR1 and CDR2 from the germline V gene are MNHNS and SASEGT.

V gene TRBV13 combines with J gene TRBJ1-2, with 9 bases identical to TRBD1. The CDR3 runs to 15 residues. V dropped 7 bases and J dropped 4; count of bases not matched to a gene: 10. Germline V gene sequence: CDR1 PRHDT, CDR2 FYEKMQ (reference sequence). Here the CDR3 reads CASKSTGGRIYGYTF. The CDR3 nucleotides read TGTGCCAGCAAAAGCACAGGGGGCCGGATCTATGGCTACACCTTC.

The chain joins TRBV30 to TRBJ1-5; D ambiguous. CDR1 is GTSNPN, CDR2 SVGIG, per germline (reference sequence). The V gene lost 5 bases and the J gene lost 1 base, with 9 bases spanning the gap. The CDR3 sequence is 13 residues long. The CDR3 is CAWGKESNQPQHF. The CDR3 nucleotides are TGTGCCTGGGGGAAGGAGAGCAATCAGCCCCAGCATTTT. The entire variable domain, with the rest obtained from reference TRBV30 and TRBJ1-5, is as follows: SQTIHQWPATLVQPVGSPLSLECTVEGTSNPNLYWYRQAAGRGLQLLFYSVGIGQISSEVPQNLSASRPQDRQFILSSKKLLLSDSGFYLCAWGKESNQPQHFGDGTRLSIL.

In DNA, the CDR3 is TGCGCCAGCAGCCAGGGACAGGGGGCCGGGGAGCTGTTTTTT. This sequence encodes CASSQGQGAGELFF. The rearrangement joins TRBV4-1 to TRBJ2-2; TRBD1 agrees at 11 bases. CDR1 is MGHRA and CDR2 is YSYEKL in the germline V gene. Trimming removed 3 bases from V and 6 bases from J; junction bases left unmatched: 0. The CDR3 is 14 amino acids.

This sequence joins TRBV5-1 and TRBJ2-5, with 10 bases aligning to TRBD2. Germline values: CDR1 SGHRS, CDR2 YFSETQ. This CDR3 has 15 residues. V lost 4 bases, J lost 1 base, and 4 bases stayed unmatched. The CDR3 sequence: CASSRLAGVQETQYF. The CDR3 DNA reads as TGCGCCAGCAGCCGTCTAGCGGGGGTCCAAGAGACCCAGTACTTC.

This chain links TRBV4-3 with TRBJ2-2, with TRBD2 matching over 9 bases. Germline V gene data show CDR1 as LGHNA and CDR2 as YSLEER. This CDR3 is 17 amino acids long. Trimming cost V 5 bases and J 4 bases; bases outside gene matches: 11. The DNA of the CDR3 is TGCGCCAGCAGCGGGGGGGAGCGGGGGGCCGCCACCGGGGAGCTGTTTTTT. Translated: CASSGGERGAATGELFF.

This sequence joins TRBV20-1 and TRBJ1-1; no reliable D call. V gave up 4 bases and J gave up 6 bases, with 9 bases separating them. From germline, CDR1 is DFQATT and CDR2 SNEGSKA (reference sequence). The CDR3 sequence is 11 residues long. The CDR3 here is CSAIYRAEAFF. For the CDR3, the DNA is TGCAGTGCTATTTATAGGGCTGAAGCTTTCTTT.

This chain joins TRBV21-1 and TRBJ2-7; the table's D gene call, TRBD1, was not cross checked with the DNA. TRBV21-1 is deemed a pseudogene. This CDR3 is built from 13 residues. The CDR3 bases are TGTGCCAGCAGCAAAGTGGGCCTCTACGAGCAGTACGTC. This gives the protein CASSKVGLYEQYV.

The J gene is TRBJ2-5, the V gene TRBV4-1; 10 bases line up with TRBD1. Unmatched junction bases numbered 12, after V lost 10 bases and J lost 7 bases. CDR3 length: 14 residues. Germline assignment: CDR1 MGHRA and CDR2 YSYEKL. In DNA, the CDR3 is TGCGCCACCGGTGGGACAGGGGACCTGAGGACCCAGTACTTC. Amino acids: CATGGTGDLRTQYF.

This chain connects TRBV11-2 to TRBJ2-3; tentatively, D is TRBD1 or TRBD2 (7 bases each). The CDR3 totals 14 residues. Germline V gene data show CDR1 as SGHAT and CDR2 as FQNNGV. V lost 6 bases and J lost 7, with 17 bases in between. The CDR3 DNA reads TGTGCCAGCAGACAGTCAGGGGGGGCGAATACGCAGTATTTT. Protein: CASRQSGGANTQYF.

The V gene is TRBV3-1 (or the pseudogene TRBV3-2), the J gene TRBJ2-3; the match to TRBD2 covers 12 bases. The CDR3 has 14 amino acids. Germline loops: CDR1 LGHDT, CDR2 YNNKEL (reference sequence). CDR3 sequence: CAVRTSGARNTQYF. The CDR3 region has the DNA TGTGCAGTCCGGACTAGCGGGGCCCGAAATACGCAGTATTTT.

The chain is built from TRBV5-1 and TRBJ2-1, with 11 nucleotides matching TRBD2. CDR1 is SGHRS, CDR2 YFSETQ, per germline. The CDR3 is 15 amino acids. Trimming at V came to 5 bases and at J to 4 bases, leaving 5 bases not matched to a gene. CDR3 sequence reads: CASSLSGGDYNEQFF. The CDR3 bases are TGCGCCAGCAGTCTTAGCGGGGGGGATTACAATGAGCAGTTCTTC.

Only one count was recorded for this clone. The chain uses TRBV24-1 and TRBJ2-1, with TRBD2 matching over 8 bases. With V trimmed by 5 bases and J by 4 bases, 12 bases remained unmatched. Germline V CDR1 and CDR2: KGHDR, SFDVKD. The CDR3 has 17 residues. The CDR3 DNA sequence: TGTGCCACCAGTGCCCCCCCCAGAGCGGGGGATTACAATGAGCAGTTCTTC. Protein product: CATSAPPRAGDYNEQFF.

The chain is built from TRBV28 and TRBJ1-5; no definite D call. The length of the CDR3 is 16 residues. With 6 bases removed from V and 4 bases from J, the gap between germline ends came to 19 bases. The germline gives CDR1 MDHEN, CDR2 SYDVKM. CDR3 nucleotides: TGTGCCAGCAGCCACTATTATCCCCCGCTAAATCAGCCCCAGCATTTT. Translation gives CASSHYYPPLNQPQHF. Full variable domain (rest looked up from reference TRBV28 and TRBJ1-5): DVKVTQSSRYLVKRTGEKVFLECVQDMDHENMFWYRQDPGLGLRLIYFSYDVKMKEKGDIPEGYSVSREKKERFSLILESASTNQTSMYLCASSHYYPPLNQPQHFGDGTRLSIL.

The V gene is TRBV2, the J gene TRBJ2-7; no firm D call. The CDR3 has 13 amino acids. V lost 4 bases to trimming and J lost 9 bases, with 16 bases between them. The V gene's germline CDR1 is SNHLY and CDR2 FYNNEI. The CDR3 here is CASSVESLRVQYV. The CDR3 DNA follows: TGTGCCAGCAGTGTTGAGTCCCTAAGAGTGCAGTACGTC.

V gene TRBV24-1 combines with J gene TRBJ1-4; the match to TRBD1 covers 8 bases. CDR3 length: 16 amino acids. J gave up 8 bases and V 3 bases, and 10 bases lay outside the gene matches. Germline V CDR1 and CDR2: KGHDR, SFDVKD. In DNA, the CDR3 is TGTGCCACCAGTGATCCCTCAGGGGGCATACGGGAAAAACTGTTTTTT. This sequence encodes CATSDPSGGIREKLFF.

The chain uses TRBV27 and TRBJ2-3; unclear D gene. CDR1 is MNHEY, CDR2 SMNVEV, per germline (reference sequence). The CDR3 is 13 residues long. The V gene lost 2 bases and the J gene lost 3 bases, with 6 bases spanning the gap. CDR3 residues: CASSLVGTDTQYF. Here the CDR3 DNA reads TGTGCCAGCAGTTTAGTGGGGACAGATACGCAGTATTTT.

This clone has a single count. The gene calls are TRBV11-2 and TRBJ2-1; 7 bases map to TRBD1. This CDR3 region has 18 residues. V was pared by 1 base and J by 1 base, with 10 bases of the junction left unmatched. The germline gives CDR1 SGHAT, CDR2 FQNNGV. The CDR3 nucleotides are TGTGCCAGCAGCTTAGGGCTCATGAGGGGGCAGTCCTACAATGAGCAGTTCTTC. Translating gives CASSLGLMRGQSYNEQFF.

This rearrangement joins TRBV6-2 or TRBV6-3 to TRBJ1-1, with TRBD1 matching 7 bases. CDR1 and CDR2 from the germline V gene are MNHEY and SVGEGT. This CDR3 has 16 amino acids. V trimming: 6 bases; J trimming: 3 bases; junction bases outside the gene matches: 13. The CDR3 region has the DNA TGTGCCAGCAGCCCCGCCAGGGGGAGGGGAGACACTGAAGCTTTCTTT. This sequence encodes CASSPARGRGDTEAFF.

The J gene is TRBJ1-1, the V gene TRBV2, with 9 bases that match TRBD1. In germline, CDR1 is SNHLY, CDR2 FYNNEI. V was clipped by 7 bases and J by 4 bases; unmatched bases: 16. CDR3 length: 17 residues. CDR3 DNA: TGTGCCAGCAATATAGCCCCGGACAGGGGATACATCACTGAAGCTTTCTTT. It translates to CASNIAPDRGYITEAFF.

The chain has TRBV18 and TRBJ1-2, with unresolved D. This CDR3 region has 15 residues. V was pared by 3 bases and J by 0 bases, with 11 bases between. Germline CDR1 is KGHSH and CDR2 is LQKENI. CDR3 sequence (DNA): TGTGCCAGCTCACCTAGTCGGGCAGCTAACTATGGCTACACCTTC. It codes for CASSPSRAANYGYTF.

The chain joins TRBV6-4 to TRBJ2-3; TRBD2 might be the D (7 bases). The CDR3 extends over 16 amino acids. V lost 0 bases, J lost 2 bases, and 12 bases lay in between. CDR1 and CDR2 from the germline V gene are MRHNA and SNTAGT. CDR3 sequence: CASSDSGRGATDTQYF. Here the CDR3 DNA reads TGTGCCAGCAGTGACTCGGGACGGGGGGCCACAGATACGCAGTATTTT.

This chain connects TRBV6-4 to TRBJ1-5, with unresolved D. Germline CDR1 is MRHNA and CDR2 is SNTAGT. This CDR3 region has 18 residues. The ends were cut back, 4 bases at V and 6 bases at J, with 25 bases in the middle. The CDR3 is CASSVLPPGPGVGQPQHF. Here the CDR3 DNA reads TGTGCCAGCAGTGTCCTCCCACCGGGCCCCGGAGTTGGTCAGCCCCAGCATTTT.

The chain is built from TRBV6-4 and TRBJ2-3; D is possibly TRBD1 or TRBD2 (5 bases each). Trimming shortened V by 7 bases and J by 4 bases, and 15 bases separated the two germline ends. Germline lookup yields CDR1 MRHNA and CDR2 SNTAGT. The CDR3 contains 14 residues. Here the CDR3 DNA reads TGTGCCAGCAAAGACTCTCCGGGGCCAGATACGCAGTATTTT. Translating gives CASKDSPGPDTQYF.